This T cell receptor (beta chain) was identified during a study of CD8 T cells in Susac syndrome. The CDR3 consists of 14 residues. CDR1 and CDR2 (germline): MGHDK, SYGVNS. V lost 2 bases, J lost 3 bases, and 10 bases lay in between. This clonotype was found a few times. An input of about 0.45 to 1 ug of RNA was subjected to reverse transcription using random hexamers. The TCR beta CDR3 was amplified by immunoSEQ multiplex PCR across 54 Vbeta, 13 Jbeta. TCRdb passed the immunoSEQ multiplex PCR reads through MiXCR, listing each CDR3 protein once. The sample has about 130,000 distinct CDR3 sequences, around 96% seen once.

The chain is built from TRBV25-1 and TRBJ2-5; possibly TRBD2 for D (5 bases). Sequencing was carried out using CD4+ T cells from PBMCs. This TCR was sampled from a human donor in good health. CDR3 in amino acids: CASSEAGVEETQYF. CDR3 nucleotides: TGTGCCAGCAGTGAAGCCGGGGTCGAAGAGACCCAGTACTTC. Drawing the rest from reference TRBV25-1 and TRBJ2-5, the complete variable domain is EADIYQTPRYLVIGTGKKITLECSQTMGHDKMYWYQQDPGMELHLIHYSYGVNSTEKGDLSSESTVSRIRTEHFPLTLESARPSHTSQYLCASSEAGVEETQYFGPGTRLLVL.